This entry features one T cell receptor beta chain sequence. Patients' urothelial carcinoma was locally advanced or metastatic. There are 15 residues in the CDR3. Germline CDR1 SGDLS, CDR2 YYNGEE. V was trimmed by 0 bases and J by 4 bases, leaving 11 bases between them. The method was immunoSEQ multiplex PCR; TCRdb's version includes in-frame clones alone and lacks a portion of them. The sample consists of 70,000 to 75,000 clones, roughly nine tenths of them appearing once. This specimen belongs to a study of PD-L1 blockade in urothelial cancer. Whole-study context: About 85% of the roughly 29 patients were men who had bladder-origin urothelial cancer.

The chain joins TRBV9 to TRBJ1-3, with D maybe TRBD1 (5 bases). This TCR came from a man aged 55 to 69 with urothelial cancer. The material sequenced was PBMCs, taken around atezolizumab (anti-PD-L1) treatment. Written as DNA, the CDR3 is TGTGCCAGCAGCGTAGTCAGGGCCCCCGGAAACACCATATATTTT. It is translated as CASSVVRAPGNTIYF.